This is a list of T cell receptor beta chains from one sample in a study of blood T cell repertoires in COVID-19. Only in-frame clones appear in the TCRdb table, and some are missing; sequencing was by immunoSEQ multiplex PCR. The sample lists roughly 220,000 clones; around 90% were seen once. Specimen: PBMCs or T cells enriched from blood (not recorded which). The receptors were gathered from a man aged 25 to 40 who had been exposed to COVID-19. Each CDR3 is given with its conserved first and last residue. The order of the fields is V gene, clone size, D gene, J gene, CDR3 DNA, CDR3 protein. D genes are given only for firm matches. The listing skips clone size in some rows; elsewhere it reads once, few, many or a size class.

V gene: TRBV12-3/TRBV12-4
clone size: -
D gene: -
J gene: TRBJ1-3
CDR3 DNA: TGTGCCAGCAGCGTGATCCGGGGGGACACCATATATTTT
CDR3 protein: CASSVIRGDTIYF

V gene: TRBV27
clone size: -
D gene: TRBD2
J gene: TRBJ2-7
CDR3 DNA: TGTGCCAGCAGTTTAAGGGGTCCGGGACTAGCGGGGCGGAGCTCCTACGAGCAGTACTTC
CDR3 protein: CASSLRGPGLAGRSSYEQYF

V gene: TRBV12-1
clone size: -
D gene: -
J gene: TRBJ2-5
CDR3 DNA: TGTGCCAGAAGGGACTTGCCCAGAGAGACCCAGTACTTC
CDR3 protein: CARRDLPRETQYF

V gene: TRBV7-2
clone size: -
D gene: TRBD2
J gene: TRBJ2-2
CDR3 DNA: TGTGCCAGCGAGCGGGGGAGAACCGGGGAGCTGTTTTTT
CDR3 protein: CASERGRTGELFF

V gene: TRBV7-8
clone size: -
D gene: TRBD1
J gene: TRBJ2-7
CDR3 DNA: TGTGCCAGCAGCCCTCGGACAGGGGACGGCGAGCAGTACTTC
CDR3 protein: CASSPRTGDGEQYF

V gene: TRBV7-6
clone size: -
D gene: -
J gene: TRBJ1-4
CDR3 DNA: TGTGCCAGCAGCCGGACAGCAATTAATGAAAAACTGTTTTTT
CDR3 protein: CASSRTAINEKLFF

V gene: TRBV4-1
clone size: -
D gene: TRBD1
J gene: TRBJ1-1
CDR3 DNA: TGCGCCAGCAGCCGAGGACAGGGGAGAACTGAAGCTTTCTTT
CDR3 protein: CASSRGQGRTEAFF

V gene: TRBV3-1/TRBV3-2
clone size: -
D gene: TRBD1
J gene: TRBJ2-5
CDR3 DNA: TGTGCCAGCAGCCCGACAGGGAAAGAGACCCAGTACTTC
CDR3 protein: CASSPTGKETQYF

V gene: TRBV2
clone size: -
D gene: -
J gene: TRBJ2-1
CDR3 DNA: TGTGCCAGCATCGTGAGGAGACTCAATTACAATGAGCAGTTCTTC
CDR3 protein: CASIVRRLNYNEQFF

V gene: TRBV7-6
clone size: -
D gene: TRBD1
J gene: TRBJ1-5
CDR3 DNA: TGTGCCAGCAGCAAGAGACAGGGTGGCAATCAGCCCCAGCATTTT
CDR3 protein: CASSKRQGGNQPQHF

V gene: TRBV12-3/TRBV12-4
clone size: -
D gene: -
J gene: TRBJ1-1
CDR3 DNA: TGTGCCAGCCAGGGCAGGGTGGCGGAAGCTTTCTTT
CDR3 protein: CASQGRVAEAFF

V gene: TRBV9
clone size: once
D gene: -
J gene: TRBJ1-2
CDR3 DNA: TGTGCCAGCAGCGTAGAGGGGGTAACTTATGCGAACTATGGCTACACCTTC
CDR3 protein: CASSVEGVTYANYGYTF

V gene: TRBV18
clone size: -
D gene: TRBD2
J gene: TRBJ2-1
CDR3 DNA: TGTGCCAGCTCACCACCGAGCGGGGGGAGTTACAATGAGCAGTTCTTC
CDR3 protein: CASSPPSGGSYNEQFF

V gene: TRBV4-2
clone size: -
D gene: TRBD1
J gene: TRBJ1-2
CDR3 DNA: TGTGCCAGCAGCCAAGATTCACAGGGGATCGGCTACACCTTC
CDR3 protein: CASSQDSQGIGYTF